This TCR beta chain is drawn from a study of CD8 T cells in Susac syndrome (dated by TCRdb to the late 2010s). At the level of the whole study: Of the Susac syndrome patients who were sequenced, about eight were in clinical remission while roughly 6 had clinically active disease. Whether CD8+ T cell activation and differentiation in Susac syndrome was antigen driven was tested using repertoire sequencing. At blood withdrawal, Susac syndrome patients were either therapy-naive, taking corticosteroids (in some cases with IVIg as well), or taking IVIg alone.

RNA was extracted using the RNeasy kit, and about 0.5 to 1 ug of the RNA was reverse transcribed with random hexamers. The immunoSEQ multiplex PCR assay, which covers 54 Vbeta and 13 Jbeta segments, was used to amplify TCR beta CDR3 regions. PCR amplification bias was corrected using a synthetic template baseline for primer optimization and computational correction. The study's own analysis went as follows. Reads were annotated to V, D and J genes according to IMGT and were analyzed with immunoSEQ Analyzer, with only productive sequences retained. Clonality was computed as one minus Shannon entropy normalized by log2 of the number of productive unique sequences. For each patient and control, public and private clones were evaluated within the 100 most prevalent clones. Clones were defined as Susac-specific if absent from the healthy and MS cohorts, from around 1,000 published viral clones and from other ImmuneACCESS disease sequences. TCRdb reran the public reads through fastp at Q25 and MiXCR, keeping productive beta chains. Rows with one shared CDR3 protein collapse into an entry with the most common genes and DNA. The V and J calls and clone size come from TCRdb's table, not from the authors' own analysis. Here the sample has some 96,000 distinct CDR3 sequences; around 94% occur a single time. About 0.3% of the sample is held by the ten biggest clonotypes.

Paper-wide results and their limitations: The number of individuals in the TCR sequencing and HLA analysis was acknowledged as relatively small. No clonal expansion was detected in the CD4+ T cell repertoire of Susac syndrome patients.

A note on this clonotype: The antigen this receptor binds is unknown. Per-nucleotide qualities are absent, and no much larger clonotype sits a single base away.

Peripheral blood CD8+ and CD4+ T cells from healthy donors, Susac syndrome patients and multiple sclerosis patients were profiled by high-throughput TCR beta sequencing. The Susac syndrome patients fulfilled recently defined diagnostic criteria for either definite or probable disease. Bulk CD8+ and CD4+ T cells were purified by magnetic negative isolation, whereas CD8+ TEMRA cells were enriched by FACS. Blood was drawn into EDTA tubes, processed within 24 hours, and PBMCs were isolated by density gradient centrifugation. PBMCs intended for TCR sequencing were cryopreserved in liquid nitrogen and thawed later in a water bath at 37 degrees C. Purity of sorted or isolated CD4+, CD8+ and CD8+ TEMRA cells was at least 90%. The receptor comes from a human donor with Susac syndrome. Specimen: CD4+ T cells from PBMCs.

The CDR3 corresponds to CASSVTGRGYTF. The nucleotides are TGTGCCAGCAGCGTGACAGGGCGAGGCTACACCTTC. This sequence uses TRBV7-6 and TRBJ1-2, with 7 junctional bases fitting TRBD1. The germline V gene supplies CDR1 SGHVS and CDR2 FNYEAQ. Germline trimming amounts to 5 bases on V and 8 bases on J, with 5 as the count of junction bases outside the gene matches. Including the terminal cysteine and phenylalanine, the CDR3 comprises 12 residues. Left in the record is the CDR3 DNA by itself, 36 bases read in frame from the first base.